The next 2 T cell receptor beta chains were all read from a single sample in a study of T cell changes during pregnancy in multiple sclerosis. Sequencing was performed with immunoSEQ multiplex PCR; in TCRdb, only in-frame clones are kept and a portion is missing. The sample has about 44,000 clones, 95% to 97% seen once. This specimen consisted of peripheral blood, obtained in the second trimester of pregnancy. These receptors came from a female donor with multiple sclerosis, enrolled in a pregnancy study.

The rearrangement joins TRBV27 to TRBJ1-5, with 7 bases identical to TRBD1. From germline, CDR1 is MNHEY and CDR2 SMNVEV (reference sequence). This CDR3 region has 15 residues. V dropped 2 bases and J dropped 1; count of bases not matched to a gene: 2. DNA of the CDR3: TGTGCCAGCAGTTTAAGGGGACAGAGCAATCAGCCCCAGCATTTT. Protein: CASSLRGQSNQPQHF.

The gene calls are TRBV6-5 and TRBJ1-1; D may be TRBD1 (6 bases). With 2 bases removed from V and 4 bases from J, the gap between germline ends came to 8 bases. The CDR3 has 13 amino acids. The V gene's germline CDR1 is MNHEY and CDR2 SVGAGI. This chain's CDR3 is CASSYGQLTEAFF. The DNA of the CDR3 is TGTGCCAGCAGTTACGGACAGCTCACTGAAGCTTTCTTT.